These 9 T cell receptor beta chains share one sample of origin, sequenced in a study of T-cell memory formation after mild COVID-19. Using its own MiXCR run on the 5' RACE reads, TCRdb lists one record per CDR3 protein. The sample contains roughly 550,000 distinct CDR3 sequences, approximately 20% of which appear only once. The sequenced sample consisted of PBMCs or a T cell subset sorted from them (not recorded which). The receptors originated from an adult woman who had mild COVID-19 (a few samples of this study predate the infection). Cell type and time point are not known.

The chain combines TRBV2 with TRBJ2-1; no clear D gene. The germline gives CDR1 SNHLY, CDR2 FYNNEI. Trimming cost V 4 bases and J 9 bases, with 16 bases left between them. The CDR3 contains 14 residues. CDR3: CASSARQSFGEQFF. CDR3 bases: TGTGCCAGCAGTGCACGTCAGTCCTTCGGTGAGCAGTTCTTC.

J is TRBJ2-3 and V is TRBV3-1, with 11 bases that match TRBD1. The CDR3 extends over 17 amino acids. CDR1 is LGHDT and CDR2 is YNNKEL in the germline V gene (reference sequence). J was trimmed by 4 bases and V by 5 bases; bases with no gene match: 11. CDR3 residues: CASSDSYMDRGPDTQYF. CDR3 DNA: TGTGCCAGCAGCGATTCGTATATGGACAGGGGGCCAGATACGCAGTATTTT.

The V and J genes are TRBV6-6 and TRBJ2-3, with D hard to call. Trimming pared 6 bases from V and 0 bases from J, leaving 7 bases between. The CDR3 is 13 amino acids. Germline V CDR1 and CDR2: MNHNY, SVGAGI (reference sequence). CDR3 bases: TGTGCCAGCAGCCGTATTAGCACAGATACGCAGTATTTT. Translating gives CASSRISTDTQYF.

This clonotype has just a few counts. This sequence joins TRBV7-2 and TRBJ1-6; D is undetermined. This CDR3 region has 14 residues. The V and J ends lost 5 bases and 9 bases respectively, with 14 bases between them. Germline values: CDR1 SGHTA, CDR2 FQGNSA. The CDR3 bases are TGTGCCAGCAGCGCCCGGGATTTAGGTTCACCCCTCCACTTT. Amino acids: CASSARDLGSPLHF.

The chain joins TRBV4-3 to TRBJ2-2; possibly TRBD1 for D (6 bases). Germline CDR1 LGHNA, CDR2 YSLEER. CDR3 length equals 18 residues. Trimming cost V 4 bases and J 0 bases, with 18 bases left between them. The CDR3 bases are TGCGCCAGCAGCCCCTTTGCCGCCGGGACAACGAACACCGGGGAGCTGTTTTTT. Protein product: CASSPFAAGTTNTGELFF.

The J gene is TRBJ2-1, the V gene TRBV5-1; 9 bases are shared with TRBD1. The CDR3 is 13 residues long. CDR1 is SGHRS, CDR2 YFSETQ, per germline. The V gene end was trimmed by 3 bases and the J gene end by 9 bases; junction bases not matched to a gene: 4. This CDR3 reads CASSSRQGVEQFF. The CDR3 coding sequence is TGCGCCAGCAGCTCGAGACAGGGGGTTGAGCAGTTCTTC.

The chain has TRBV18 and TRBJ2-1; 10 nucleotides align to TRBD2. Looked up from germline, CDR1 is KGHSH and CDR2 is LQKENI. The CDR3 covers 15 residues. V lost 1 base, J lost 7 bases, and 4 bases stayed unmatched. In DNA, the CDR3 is TGTGCCAGCTCACCACAGGAGCGGGAGGGTAATGAGCAGTTCTTC. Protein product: CASSPQEREGNEQFF.

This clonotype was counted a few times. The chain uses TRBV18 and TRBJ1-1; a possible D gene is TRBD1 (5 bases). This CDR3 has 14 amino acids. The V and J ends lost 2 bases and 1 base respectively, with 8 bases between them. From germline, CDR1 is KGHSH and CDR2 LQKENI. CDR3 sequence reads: CASSPGGWNTEAFF. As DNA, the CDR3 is TGTGCCAGCTCACCAGGGGGTTGGAACACTGAAGCTTTCTTT. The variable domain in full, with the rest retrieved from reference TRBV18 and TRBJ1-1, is NAGVMQNPRHLVRRRGQEARLRCSPMKGHSHVYWYRQLPEEGLKFMVYLQKENIIDESGMPKERFSAEFPKEGPSILRIQQVVRGDSAAYFCASSPGGWNTEAFFGQGTRLTVV.

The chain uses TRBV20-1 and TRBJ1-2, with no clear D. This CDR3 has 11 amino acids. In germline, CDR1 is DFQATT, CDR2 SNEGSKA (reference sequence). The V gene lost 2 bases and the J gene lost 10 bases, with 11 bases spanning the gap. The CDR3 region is CSARSRQVYTF. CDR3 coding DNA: TGCAGTGCTAGAAGTAGGCAGGTCTACACCTTC.